The present TCR beta chain was sequenced within a study of OX40 agonist ivuxolimab in advanced cancers. Study at large: Earlier treatment with anti-PD-1, anti-PD-L1 or anti-CTLA-4 was permitted, and under 50% had received some. Notes on the study in general: At doses 0.1 to 3.0 mg/kg, CD4+ and CD8+ clones expanded.

Sequencing used immunoSEQ multiplex PCR; TCRdb keeps in-frame clones, though not all of them. The sample yields some 11,000 clones, about 81% seen once. The table lists this clone with a few counts. Its cognate antigen is unknown. Blood was sampled at baseline, cycle 4 day 1, and cycle 7 day 1. The V end was cut by 6 bases, the J end by 5 bases, with 10 bases between. Germline CDR1 MNHEY, CDR2 SMNVEV (reference sequence). This CDR3 is built from 12 residues. Sequenced material: CD4+ or CD8+ T cells sorted from blood, taken in a trial of the OX40 agonist ivuxolimab. This chain joins TRBV27 and TRBJ2-5; possible D gene TRBD1, 5 bases. The clonotype was recovered from an adult with an advanced solid tumor such as melanoma, head and neck, liver or kidney cancer. The CDR3 protein is CASRGHGETQYF. CDR3 nucleotide sequence: TGTGCCAGCAGGGGGCATGGGGAGACCCAGTACTTC.